The 15 T cell receptor beta chains given below trace back to one sample, sequenced in a study of shared clonotypes between healthy human individuals. Positive CCR7 selection of CD45RO-negative cells yielded the naive CD8 cells, and terminally differentiated effector memory CD45RA+ cells were excluded. Some clones are missing from TCRdb's copy, which holds only in-frame ones; the method was immunoSEQ multiplex PCR. The sample lists roughly 590,000 clones, around 95% occurring once. The source material was naive CD8+ T cells sorted from blood. These TCRs come from a woman aged 25 to 39 in good health.

The chain carries TRBV6-6 and TRBJ2-2; D possibly matches TRBD1 or TRBD2 (5 bases each). The germline V gene encodes CDR1 MNHNY and CDR2 SVGAGI (reference sequence). With 7 bases removed from V and 4 bases from J, the gap between germline ends came to 16 bases. The CDR3 runs to 15 residues. The CDR3: CASTYLTGATGELFF. CDR3 bases: TGTGCCAGCACCTACCTTACCGGGGCCACCGGGGAGCTGTTTTTT.

The rearrangement links TRBV5-1 to TRBJ2-1; D is possibly TRBD1 or TRBD2 (5 bases each). CDR3 size: 14 residues. V was pared by 0 bases and J by 4 bases, with 8 bases between. The germline V gene has CDR1 SGHRS and CDR2 YFSETQ. CDR3 sequence: CASSLGDGYNEQFF. The CDR3 nucleotides are TGCGCCAGCAGCTTGGGGGACGGATACAATGAGCAGTTCTTC.

The rearrangement joins TRBV9 to TRBJ2-1; 12 nucleotides agree with TRBD2. This CDR3 is built from 15 residues. With V trimmed by 4 bases and J by 8 bases, 7 bases remained unmatched. From germline, CDR1 is SGDLS and CDR2 YYNGEE. As DNA, the CDR3 is TGTGCCAGCAGCCAGACTAGCGGGAGCGGCCATGAGCAGTTCTTC. Protein: CASSQTSGSGHEQFF. The full variable domain, in which reference TRBV9 and TRBJ2-1 provide the parts outside the CDR3, is DSGVTQTPKHLITATGQRVTLRCSPRSGDLSVYWYQQSLDQGLQFLIQYYNGEERAKGNILERFSAQQFPDLHSELNLSSLELGDSALYFCASSQTSGSGHEQFFGPGTRLTVL.

This clone came up once. Written as DNA, the CDR3 is TGTGCCAGCAGTGAAGCGCTTCCAGCCCTCTTCCAAGAGACCCAGTACTTC. Translation: CASSEALPALFQETQYF. This chain connects TRBV6-1 to TRBJ2-5; D remains unclear. Looked up from germline, CDR1 is MNHNS and CDR2 is SASEGT. V shed 0 bases and J shed 1 base, with 15 bases lying between them. The length of the CDR3 is 17 residues.

The V gene is TRBV5-1, the J gene TRBJ2-1, with D unclear. The CDR3 consists of 15 residues. Germline V gene lookup returns CDR1 SGHRS and CDR2 YFSETQ. V lost 2 bases to trimming and J lost 10 bases, with 19 bases between them. The DNA for the CDR3 is TGCGCCAGCAGCTTTAACTACGATACTCATGAGGAGCAGTTCTTC. Its protein is CASSFNYDTHEEQFF.

The genes are TRBV29-1 and TRBJ1-5; possibly TRBD1 for D (6 bases). The CDR3 is made up of 13 amino acids. With 4 bases removed from V and 5 bases from J, the gap between germline ends came to 12 bases. CDR1 and CDR2 (germline): SQVTM, ANQGSEA. CDR3 nucleotide sequence: TGCAGCGTTGCAGCGGACAGTTATCAGCCCCAGCATTTT. Encoded protein: CSVAADSYQPQHF. The whole variable domain, remainder taken from reference TRBV29-1 and TRBJ1-5, is SAVISQKPSRDICQRGTSLTIQCQVDSQVTMMFWYRQQPGQSLTLIATANQGSEATYESGFVIDKFPISRPNLTFSTLTVSNMSPEDSSIYLCSVAADSYQPQHFGDGTRLSIL.

CDR3 loop: CASSQGDGSRSEQYF. DNA for the CDR3: TGCGCCAGCAGCCAAGGGGACGGGAGCCGAAGCGAGCAGTACTTC. The chain couples TRBV4-1 to TRBJ2-7; a weak D match, TRBD2 (6 bases). V lost 1 base to trimming and J lost 6 bases, with 16 bases between them. The CDR3 is 15 residues long. Germline CDR1 reads MGHRA; CDR2 reads YSYEKL.

V gene TRBV28 combines with J gene TRBJ1-2; a possible D gene is TRBD1 (6 bases). The CDR3 loop spans 14 amino acids. Germline CDR1 reads MDHEN; CDR2 reads SYDVKM. Trimming removed 6 bases from V and 8 bases from J, with 19 bases in between. Written as DNA, the CDR3 is TGTGCCAGCAGCCTCCGGGGGGGGCCCCTCGGCTACACCTTC. It codes for CASSLRGGPLGYTF.

The rearrangement links TRBV11-2 to TRBJ2-1; 9 nucleotides align to TRBD1. V gave up 4 bases and J gave up 2 bases; unmatched junction bases: 6. CDR1 SGHAT and CDR2 FQNNGV come from the germline V gene. This CDR3 has 16 amino acids. CDR3 nucleotide sequence: TGTGCCAGCAGCTCACAGGGGGACAGGGCCTACAATGAGCAGTTCTTC. Amino acids: CASSSQGDRAYNEQFF.

The V call is TRBV29-1, the J call TRBJ2-7; TRBD1 matches at 7 bases. Germline V CDR1 and CDR2: SQVTM, ANQGSEA. V lost 4 bases, J lost 4 bases, and 13 bases stayed unmatched. The CDR3 has 15 residues. The CDR3 bases are TGCAGCGTTGGATCGGTGGGCAGGGGGTCGTACGAGCAGTACTTC. This encodes CSVGSVGRGSYEQYF.

Here the CDR3 DNA reads TGCGCCAGCAGCTTCGGGGGCGGCTCCTACAATGAGCAGTTCTTC. Protein sequence: CASSFGGGSYNEQFF. The rearrangement uses TRBV5-1 and TRBJ2-1; either TRBD1 or TRBD2 may supply D (6 bases each). This CDR3 is built from 15 residues. V was pared by 2 bases and J by 0 bases, with 9 bases between. The germline V gene encodes CDR1 SGHRS and CDR2 YFSETQ. Looking up the rest from reference TRBV5-1 and TRBJ2-1 gives the full variable domain: KAGVTQTPRYLIKTRGQQVTLSCSPISGHRSVSWYQQTPGQGLQFLFEYFSETQRNKGNFPGRFSGRQFSNSRSEMNVSTLELGDSALYLCASSFGGGSYNEQFFGPGTRLTVL.

This chain uses TRBV7-8 with TRBJ2-7; maybe TRBD2 (5 bases). Trimming pared 6 bases from V and 0 bases from J, leaving 15 bases between. Germline lookup yields CDR1 SGHVS and CDR2 FQNEAQ. This CDR3 is 15 amino acids long. The chain's CDR3 is CASRPSGVNSYEQYF. The DNA for the CDR3 is TGTGCCAGCAGACCAAGCGGTGTAAACTCCTACGAGCAGTACTTC.

The rearrangement links TRBV6-9 to TRBJ1-3, with 7 nucleotides matching TRBD1. The trim removed 11 bases at V and 0 bases at J, leaving 10 bases unmatched. From germline, CDR1 is MNHGY and CDR2 SVAAGI. CDR3 size: 15 residues. CDR3 region: CAHKGGENSGNTIYF. The CDR3 region has the DNA TGTGCCCACAAAGGGGGCGAAAACTCTGGAAACACCATATATTTT.

The chain is built from TRBV10-3 and TRBJ2-1; 14 bases match TRBD2. The CDR3 length is 15 residues. Germline CDR1 and CDR2: ENHRY and SYGVKD. V was clipped by 10 bases and J by 6 bases; unmatched bases: 8. CDR3 nucleotide sequence: TGTGCCACCGATCCGGGACTAGCGGGGGCCAATGAGCAGTTCTTC. This sequence encodes CATDPGLAGANEQFF.

Remarks on this clone: The sample contains more than one DNA sequence encoding this CDR3. The V call is TRBV5-6, the J call TRBJ2-7; D possibly corresponds to TRBD1 (5 bases). Trimming pared 0 bases from V and 2 bases from J, leaving 9 bases between. Germline lookup yields CDR1 SGHDT and CDR2 YYEEEE. This CDR3 spans 14 amino acids. In DNA, the CDR3 is TGTGCCAGCAGCTTGGAGGGGTCCCCCTACGAGCAGTACTTC. This gives the protein CASSLEGSPYEQYF.